The rows below give T cell receptor beta chains drawn from one sample of a study of blood T cell repertoires in COVID-19. Here immunoSEQ multiplex PCR was the method, and the copy in TCRdb shows in-frame clones only, minus some. This sample carries 150,000 or so clones, 75% to 90% of them seen once, and the ten largest clones take 4.4%. Sequenced input: PBMCs or T cells enriched from blood (not recorded which). These receptors were taken from a woman aged 45-65 years who had recovered from COVID-19. The CDR3 runs from the conserved cysteine through the conserved F or W. The D gene is left open where the match is weak. Some rows have no size entry. The others give once, few or many, or a class for an expanded clone.

TRBD1	TRBV5-8	-	TRBJ1-5	TGTGCCAGCAGCCCCGAAACAGGGGCCCTCAATCAGCCCCAGCATTTT	CASSPETGALNQPQHF
-	TRBV30	-	TRBJ1-1	TGTGCCTGGAGTGTACGGGTGGGCACTGAAGCTTTCTTT	CAWSVRVGTEAFF
TRBD2	TRBV9	few	TRBJ2-1	TGTGCCAGCAGCGTAGATAGCGGGAGCCTGAATTCACCAGCCGAGCAGTTCTTC	CASSVDSGSLNSPAEQFF
TRBD2	TRBV9	once	TRBJ2-5	TGTGCCAGCAGCGTGGGAGACCTAGCGGGAGGGGGGTCGGGGACCCAGTACTTC	CASSVGDLAGGGSGTQYF
-	TRBV5-4	-	TRBJ2-1	TGTGCCAGCAGCTCAGGCGGGAACACGCCCAATGAGCAGTTCTTC	CASSSGGNTPNEQFF
-	TRBV7-3	-	TRBJ1-1	TGTGCCAGCAGCTTAAACCGCGGCACTGAAGCTTTCTTT	CASSLNRGTEAFF
-	TRBV5-4	-	TRBJ1-3	TGTGCCAGCAGCTTGAACGGTGGAGGGCCTGGAAACACCATATATTTT	CASSLNGGGPGNTIYF
-	TRBV2	-	TRBJ2-1	TGTGCCAGCAGGAAGAGGCAGTACAACCCGGGCAATGAGCAGTTCTTC	CASRKRQYNPGNEQFF
-	TRBV28	-	TRBJ2-1	TGTGCCAGCAGTTTTAGGGGTTTCCCCTACAATGAGCAGTTCTTC	CASSFRGFPYNEQFF
-	TRBV2	once	TRBJ1-6	TGTGCCAGCAGGGCAGGGAAAGGATCACCCCTCCACTTT	CASRAGKGSPLHF
TRBD2	TRBV11-3	-	TRBJ2-2	TGTGCCAGCAGCCCAAGGACTAGCGGGAGGAGCAGGGAGCTGTTTTTT	CASSPRTSGRSRELFF
-	TRBV20-1	-	TRBJ2-5	TGCAGTGCTAGTGATGAGGGATTCCAAGAGACCCAGTACTTC	CSASDEGFQETQYF
-	TRBV5-1	once	TRBJ2-2	TGCGCCAGCAGCTTGGAGGCCAGAGGCTTTTCGAACACCGGGGAGCTGTTTTTT	CASSLEARGFSNTGELFF
-	TRBV28	-	TRBJ1-2	TGTGCCAGCAGTACACTCGGGGGGGTAGACTATGGCTACACCTTC	CASSTLGGVDYGYTF
TRBD2	TRBV5-1	-	TRBJ2-3	TGCGCCAGCAGCTTGGCCGATTACGGGGGGACGACTAGCACAGATACGCAGTATTTT	CASSLADYGGTTSTDTQYF
TRBD1	TRBV9	-	TRBJ2-2	TGTGCCAGCAGGACCGGGACAGGGGGCTCGAACACCGGGGAGCTGTTTTTT	CASRTGTGGSNTGELFF
-	TRBV12-3/TRBV12-4	-	TRBJ2-1	TGTGCCAGCTCATTGACCAGGGACAATGAGCAGTTCTTC	CASSLTRDNEQFF
-	TRBV3-1/TRBV3-2	-	TRBJ1-5	TGTGCCAGCAGCCAAGGACTTTTAGGCAATCAGCCCCAGCATTTT	CASSQGLLGNQPQHF
-	TRBV27	-	TRBJ1-4	TGTGCCAGCACCCAAGCAGGGATTGAAAAACTGTTTTTT	CASTQAGIEKLFF
-	TRBV19	-	TRBJ1-5	TGTGCCAGTAGTATAGTGGAGGGGAAAATCGGGTGGGGCAATCAGCCCCAGCATTTT	CASSIVEGKIGWGNQPQHF
-	TRBV6-5	-	TRBJ1-1	TGTGCCAGCAGGGGCGGGGCCGAAGCTTTCTTT	CASRGGAEAFF
-	TRBV6-5	few	TRBJ1-2	TGTGCCAGCAGTTACCAGGGATGGGACTATGGCTACACCTTC	CASSYQGWDYGYTF
-	TRBV15	few	TRBJ1-1	TGTGCCACCAGCCAGAGGTCGAACACTGAAGCTTTCTTT	CATSQRSNTEAFF
TRBD2	TRBV13	-	TRBJ2-1	TGTGCCAGCAGTTCAAGACTAGCGGGGGCGGGGGAGCAGTTCTTC	CASSSRLAGAGEQFF
-	TRBV2	-	TRBJ1-1	TGTGCCAGCAGTGAACGGACTGAAGCTTTCTTT	CASSERTEAFF
TRBD1	TRBV7-3	once	TRBJ2-3	TGTGCCAGCGGGACAGGGACAGATACGCAGTATTTT	CASGTGTDTQYF
TRBD1	TRBV5-1	-	TRBJ2-3	TGCGCCAGCAGCATCCGGGACAGCTCCACAGATACGCAGTATTTT	CASSIRDSSTDTQYF
TRBD1	TRBV27	-	TRBJ1-6	TGTGCCAGCCGGGGGGACAGGGGTACCTATTCACCCCTCCACTTT	CASRGDRGTYSPLHF
-	TRBV19	-	TRBJ1-2	TGTGCCAGTAGTACAGGGTCCTCTAACTATGGCTACACCTTC	CASSTGSSNYGYTF
-	TRBV2	-	TRBJ1-2	TGTGCCAGTACGGAGGTCTATGGCTACACCTTC	CASTEVYGYTF
-	TRBV7-2	-	TRBJ1-2	TGTGCCAGCAGCGCCTTATCCTACAGGGTCTATGGCTACACCTTC	CASSALSYRVYGYTF
TRBD1	TRBV4-3	-	TRBJ1-2	TGCGCCAGCAGCCAAAAACAGGGGGCAGGGGGCTACACCTTC	CASSQKQGAGGYTF
TRBD1	TRBV14	-	TRBJ2-5	TGTGCCAGCAGCCCTTCGTACAGGGGGCGGCAAGAGACCCAGTACTTC	CASSPSYRGRQETQYF
-	TRBV7-3	-	TRBJ1-1	TGTGCCAGCAGCTTCAGACCCGCCGGGGAAGCTTTCTTT	CASSFRPAGEAFF
TRBD1	TRBV7-2	-	TRBJ1-1	TGTGCCAGCAGCTTAGAGGGGACAGTTAACACTGAAGCTTTCTTT	CASSLEGTVNTEAFF
TRBD1	TRBV6-6	-	TRBJ1-6	TGTGCCAGCTGGGGGACAGCTAATTCACCCCTCCACTTT	CASWGTANSPLHF
TRBD1	TRBV5-5	few	TRBJ1-6	TGTGCCAGCAGCTCACGCGCTTTGGACAGGGTGGATTCACCCCTCCACTTT	CASSSRALDRVDSPLHF
TRBD1	TRBV7-8	-	TRBJ1-5	TGTGCCAGCAGCCCGGGACAGAGTGAGGGCCAGCCCCAGCATTTT	CASSPGQSEGQPQHF
-	TRBV28	-	TRBJ1-6	TGTGCCAGCAGAGTCGGGATGGGTTCACCCCTCCACTTT	CASRVGMGSPLHF
TRBD1	TRBV7-6	few	TRBJ1-6	TGTGCCAGCAGCTCGGACAGGTCTCTTTCACCCCTCCACTTT	CASSSDRSLSPLHF
-	TRBV27	-	TRBJ1-6	TGTGCCAGCAGTTTATCGCTCCTGAGCTCCTATAATTCACCCCTCCACTTT	CASSLSLLSSYNSPLHF
-	TRBV19	-	TRBJ2-1	TGTGCCAGTAGGAGCCGACAGGACCAAACCTACAATGAGCAGTTCTTC	CASRSRQDQTYNEQFF
-	TRBV7-9	-	TRBJ1-2	TGTGCCAGCAGCTCCGGACAGCGGCCCTACACCTTC	CASSSGQRPYTF
-	TRBV7-2	-	TRBJ2-1	TGTGCCAGCAGCTTAGATCCGGGCAATGAGCAGTTCTTC	CASSLDPGNEQFF
-	TRBV6-5	-	TRBJ2-3	TGTGCCAGCAGTTATGCCGCGGCGGGATACACAGATACGCAGTATTTT	CASSYAAAGYTDTQYF
TRBD2	TRBV19	-	TRBJ2-2	TGTGCCAGTAGTGCTAGCGGGAGGTTAGTGTACACCGGGGAGCTGTTTTTT	CASSASGRLVYTGELFF
TRBD2	TRBV28	-	TRBJ2-2	TGTGCCAGCAGTTCGACTGGACTAGCGCCCGGGGAGCTGTTTTTT	CASSSTGLAPGELFF
TRBD2	TRBV28	-	TRBJ2-2	TGTGCCAGCAGTTTATATAGGAGTAGCGGGGGGGCCGGGGAGCTGTTTTTT	CASSLYRSSGGAGELFF
-	TRBV19	-	TRBJ2-3	TGTGCCAGTAGTGACCCTCGAGGGGGGGGCACAGATACGCAGTATTTT	CASSDPRGGGTDTQYF
-	TRBV11-2	-	TRBJ1-6	TGTGCCAGCAGCTTAGATGCGAATTCACCCCTCCACTTT	CASSLDANSPLHF
TRBD1	TRBV10-2	few	TRBJ1-1	TGCGCCAGCAGGGGGCCGGGACAGGGAGGCACTGAAGCTTTCTTT	CASRGPGQGGTEAFF
-	TRBV5-6	-	TRBJ2-2	TGTGCCAGCAGCTTGGACGGCGGGAACACCGGGGAGCTGTTTTTT	CASSLDGGNTGELFF
-	TRBV14	-	TRBJ2-3	TGTGCCAGCAGCCAAGATGGCGGTCATACGCAGTATTTT	CASSQDGGHTQYF
-	TRBV30	-	TRBJ2-5	TGTGCCTGGAGTGGCCGAGGATGGGAGACCCAGTACTTC	CAWSGRGWETQYF
TRBD1	TRBV10-2	-	TRBJ1-2	TGCGCCAGCGGGGACAGCCTATCCTATGGCTACACCTTC	CASGDSLSYGYTF
-	TRBV4-1	-	TRBJ1-3	TGCGCCAGCAGCCACCGGAGCCAGGGGACTGGAAACACCATATATTTT	CASSHRSQGTGNTIYF
-	TRBV3-1/TRBV3-2	-	TRBJ1-5	TGTGCCAGCAGCCAATCATGGAGAACCCAGCCCCAGCATTTT	CASSQSWRTQPQHF
-	TRBV9	-	TRBJ2-2	TGTGCCACAAGAACAGGGACCACCGGGGAGCTGTTTTTT	CATRTGTTGELFF
TRBD2	TRBV3-1/TRBV3-2	-	TRBJ2-3	TGTGCCAGCAGCGAAACTATTTCTAGCGGTAGCACAGATACGCAGTATTTT	CASSETISSGSTDTQYF
TRBD1	TRBV6-1	-	TRBJ1-2	TGTGCCAGCAGTGATGGGACAGACACCTTC	CASSDGTDTF